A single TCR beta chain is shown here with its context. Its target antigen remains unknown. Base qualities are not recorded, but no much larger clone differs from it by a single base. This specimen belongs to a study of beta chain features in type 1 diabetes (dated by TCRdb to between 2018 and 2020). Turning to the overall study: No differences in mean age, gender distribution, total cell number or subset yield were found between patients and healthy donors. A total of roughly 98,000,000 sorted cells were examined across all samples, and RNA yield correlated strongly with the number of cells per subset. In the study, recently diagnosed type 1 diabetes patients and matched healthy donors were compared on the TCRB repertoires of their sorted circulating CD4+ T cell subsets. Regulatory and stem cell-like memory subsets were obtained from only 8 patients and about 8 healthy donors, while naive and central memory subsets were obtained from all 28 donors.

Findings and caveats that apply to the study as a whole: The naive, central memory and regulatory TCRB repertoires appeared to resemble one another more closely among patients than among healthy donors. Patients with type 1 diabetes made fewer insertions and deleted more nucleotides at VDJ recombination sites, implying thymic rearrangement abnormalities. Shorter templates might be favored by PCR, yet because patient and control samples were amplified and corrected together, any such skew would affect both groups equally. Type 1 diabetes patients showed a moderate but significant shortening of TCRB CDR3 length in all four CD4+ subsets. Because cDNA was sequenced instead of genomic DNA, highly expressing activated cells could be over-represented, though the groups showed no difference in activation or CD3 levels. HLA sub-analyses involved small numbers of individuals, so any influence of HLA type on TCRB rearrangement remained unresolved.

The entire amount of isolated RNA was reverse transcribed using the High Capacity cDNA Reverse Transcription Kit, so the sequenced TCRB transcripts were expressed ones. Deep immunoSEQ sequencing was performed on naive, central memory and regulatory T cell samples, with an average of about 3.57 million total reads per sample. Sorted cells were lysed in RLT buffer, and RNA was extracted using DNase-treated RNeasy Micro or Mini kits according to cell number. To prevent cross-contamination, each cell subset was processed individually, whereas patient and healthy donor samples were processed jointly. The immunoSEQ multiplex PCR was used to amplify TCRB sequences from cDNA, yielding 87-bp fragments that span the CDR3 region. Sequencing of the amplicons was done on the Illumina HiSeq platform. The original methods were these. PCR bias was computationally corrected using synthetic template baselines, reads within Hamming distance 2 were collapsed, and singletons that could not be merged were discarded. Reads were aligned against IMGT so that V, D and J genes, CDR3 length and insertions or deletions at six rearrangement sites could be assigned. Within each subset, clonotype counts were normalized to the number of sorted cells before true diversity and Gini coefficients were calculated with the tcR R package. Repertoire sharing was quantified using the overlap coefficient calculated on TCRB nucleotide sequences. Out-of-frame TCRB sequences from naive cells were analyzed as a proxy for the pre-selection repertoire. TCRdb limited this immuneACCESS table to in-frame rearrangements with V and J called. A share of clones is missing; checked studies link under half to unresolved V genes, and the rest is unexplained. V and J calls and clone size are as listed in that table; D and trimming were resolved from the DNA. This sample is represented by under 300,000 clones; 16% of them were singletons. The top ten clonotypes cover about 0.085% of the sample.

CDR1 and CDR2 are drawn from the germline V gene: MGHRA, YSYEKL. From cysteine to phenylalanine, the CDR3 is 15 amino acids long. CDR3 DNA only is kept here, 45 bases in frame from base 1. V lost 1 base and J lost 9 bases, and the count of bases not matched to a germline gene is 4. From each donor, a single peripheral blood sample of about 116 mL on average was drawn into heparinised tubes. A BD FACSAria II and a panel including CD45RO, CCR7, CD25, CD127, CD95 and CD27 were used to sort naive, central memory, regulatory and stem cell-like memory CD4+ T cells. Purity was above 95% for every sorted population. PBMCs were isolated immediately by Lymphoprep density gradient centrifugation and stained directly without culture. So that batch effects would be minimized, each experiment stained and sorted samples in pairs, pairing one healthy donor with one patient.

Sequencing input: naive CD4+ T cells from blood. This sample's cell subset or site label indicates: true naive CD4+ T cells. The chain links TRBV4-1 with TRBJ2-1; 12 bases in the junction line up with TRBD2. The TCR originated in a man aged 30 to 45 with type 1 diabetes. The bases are TGCGCCAGCAGCCAAGGACTAGCGGGAGCTAGTGAGCAGTTCTTC. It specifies CASSQGLAGASEQFF.